The 14 T cell receptor beta chains listed next were all sequenced from one sample in a study of siplizumab effects on memory and regulatory T cells. The protocol was immunoSEQ multiplex PCR, while the TCRdb copy is restricted to in-frame clones and leaves out a portion. Among around 86,000 clones listed, 90% to 95% were seen once. The sequenced material came from non-Treg CD4+ T cells sorted from blood. The receptors were sampled from a human donor in good health.

The J gene is TRBJ2-7, the V gene TRBV6-6, with 12 bases aligning to TRBD2. The CDR3 covers 14 residues. V lost 6 bases to trimming and J lost 3 bases; unmatched junction nucleotides: 3. Germline values: CDR1 MNHNY, CDR2 SVGAGI (reference sequence). The CDR3 region has the DNA TGTGCCAGCAGACCACTAGCGGGAGGCTACGAGCAGTACTTC. This encodes CASRPLAGGYEQYF.

The chain combines TRBV6-1 with TRBJ1-2; the match to TRBD1 covers 7 bases. CDR1 is MNHNS and CDR2 is SASEGT in the germline V gene. With 2 bases clipped from V and 8 bases from J, the junction kept 14 bases outside the gene matches. The CDR3 has 16 amino acids. The CDR3 region has the DNA TGTGCCAGCAGTGAATGGCCAGAACAGGGGCTTCCGGGCTACACCTTC. It yields the protein CASSEWPEQGLPGYTF.

The chain carries TRBV4-1 and TRBJ2-1; TRBD1 aligns across 9 bases. Trimming removed 6 bases from V and 4 bases from J; junction bases left unmatched: 4. CDR3 length: 14 amino acids. Germline CDR1 MGHRA, CDR2 YSYEKL. As DNA, the CDR3 is TGCGCCAGCAGGATGGGACAGGGATACAATGAGCAGTTCTTC. As protein: CASRMGQGYNEQFF.

The rearrangement links TRBV30 to TRBJ2-1; D remains unclear. CDR1 is GTSNPN and CDR2 is SVGIG in the germline V gene (reference sequence). The V and J ends lost 4 bases and 4 bases respectively, with 11 bases between them. The CDR3 runs to 13 residues. CDR3: CAWTTDGYNEQFF. The CDR3 DNA reads TGTGCCTGGACCACAGACGGTTACAATGAGCAGTTCTTC.

V is TRBV4-1 and J is TRBJ1-1, with D unresolved. V lost 5 bases and J 1 base, leaving 17 bases between the germline ends. The CDR3 sequence is 16 residues long. Germline CDR1 and CDR2: MGHRA and YSYEKL. CDR3 DNA sequence: TGCGCCAGCAGCATACCCGTTGCCGGGAAGAACACTGAAGCTTTCTTT. It encodes CASSIPVAGKNTEAFF.

Here the CDR3 DNA reads TGTGCCAGCAGCTTAACCGGACAGGGGGCTTGGGAGCAGTACTTC. Translated, it gives CASSLTGQGAWEQYF. This chain links TRBV11-3 with TRBJ2-7; 11 bases agree with TRBD1. After removal of 2 bases from V and 7 bases from J, the junction contained 7 bases not matched to a gene. The CDR3 spans 15 residues. From germline, CDR1 is SGHNT and CDR2 YENEEA.

The rearrangement links TRBV9 to TRBJ1-4, with D maybe TRBD1 (5 bases). The CDR3 consists of 15 residues. Deletions cut 6 bases from V and 0 bases from J, with 12 bases between. Germline loops: CDR1 SGDLS, CDR2 YYNGEE. Here the CDR3 DNA reads TGTGCCAGCAACCGGGGCTCATCAACTAATGAAAAACTGTTTTTT. This sequence encodes CASNRGSSTNEKLFF.

This chain uses TRBV18 with TRBJ1-5; D gene ambiguous. V gave up 4 bases and J gave up 3 bases, with 13 bases separating them. From germline, CDR1 is KGHSH and CDR2 LQKENI. The CDR3 loop spans 15 amino acids. The CDR3 loop reads CASSLEKAANQPQHF. The CDR3 DNA sequence: TGTGCCAGCTCACTGGAAAAGGCCGCCAATCAGCCCCAGCATTTT.

The gene calls are TRBV30 and TRBJ1-4; a weak D match, TRBD1 (5 bases). The CDR3 sequence is 14 residues long. The V gene lost 5 bases and the J gene lost 1 base, with 11 bases spanning the gap. Germline V gene data show CDR1 as GTSNPN and CDR2 as SVGIG (reference sequence). The CDR3 is CAWGGFLTNEKLFF. The CDR3 DNA follows: TGTGCCTGGGGGGGGTTCTTAACTAATGAAAAACTGTTTTTT. The variable domain in full, completed from reference TRBV30 and TRBJ1-4, reads SQTIHQWPATLVQPVGSPLSLECTVEGTSNPNLYWYRQAAGRGLQLLFYSVGIGQISSEVPQNLSASRPQDRQFILSSKKLLLSDSGFYLCAWGGFLTNEKLFFGSGTQLSVL.

This chain joins TRBV2 and TRBJ1-2; TRBD1 might be the D (6 bases). CDR1 SNHLY and CDR2 FYNNEI come from the germline V gene. V shed 5 bases and J shed 7 bases, with 11 bases lying between them. The CDR3 consists of 12 residues. The DNA for the CDR3 is TGTGCCAGCAGTCCAACAGGGTCTGGCTACACCTTC. It encodes CASSPTGSGYTF.

The V call is TRBV30, the J call TRBJ2-3, with 7 nucleotides matching TRBD2. This CDR3 has 17 residues. Germline V CDR1 and CDR2: GTSNPN, SVGIG (reference sequence). V dropped 5 bases and J dropped 2; count of bases not matched to a gene: 16. The CDR3 loop is CAWHTGRPSGFTDTQYF. Here the CDR3 DNA reads TGTGCCTGGCATACGGGCCGGCCTAGCGGATTCACAGATACGCAGTATTTT.

The chain recombines TRBV14 with TRBJ1-4, with a weak D call TRBD1 (5 bases). Deletions cut 1 base from V and 2 bases from J, with 11 bases between. This CDR3 has 16 residues. Germline CDR1 reads SGHDN; CDR2 reads FVKESK. The CDR3, as DNA: TGTGCCAGCAGCCAAGGACCGGGACGGACTAATGAAAAACTGTTTTTT. Protein sequence: CASSQGPGRTNEKLFF.

The chain carries TRBV11-2 and TRBJ1-4, with 8 bases lining up with TRBD1. The junction had 7 bases not matched to a gene; V was cut back by 5 bases and J by 8 bases. Germline V lookup: CDR1 SGHAT, CDR2 FQNNGV. This CDR3 has 14 residues. The DNA of the CDR3 is TGTGCCAGCAGCCGACAGGGGACGCGGGAAAAACTGTTTTTT. This translates into CASSRQGTREKLFF.

This chain's CDR3 is CASSGQGLRTGELFF. The CDR3 DNA sequence: TGTGCCAGCAGTGGACAGGGATTGAGGACCGGGGAGCTGTTTTTT. The chain has TRBV2 and TRBJ2-2, with 7 bases that match TRBD1. The CDR3 is made up of 15 amino acids. The junction had 7 bases not matched to a gene; V was cut back by 4 bases and J by 5 bases. Germline values: CDR1 SNHLY, CDR2 FYNNEI.